The present T cell receptor (beta chain) was sequenced within a study of blood T cell repertoires in COVID-19 (dated by TCRdb to 2020 to 2022). Study-wide context: Samples from collaborators originated in the United States, Italy and Spain and spanned both the acute and convalescent phases of COVID-19. The dataset comprised deeply sampled blood TCRbeta repertoires from subjects exposed to, actively infected with, or recovered from COVID-19. Where available, HLA class I and class II types were obtained from metadata supplied by the sample provider rather than from assay-based typing. The repertoires were made available in a free public database intended to serve as a resource for research on the immune response to SARS-CoV-2. Samples came from the ongoing ImmuneRACE study (first 160 participants) plus 1,254 subjects from 6 global collaborators. The prospective study material was composed of cDNA or gDNA derived from T cells, B-cell-depleted T cells, or PBMCs. Nearly every sample came with metadata listing a de-identified subject ID, COVID-19 status, age in years and sex. On the study overall, not on this receptor specifically: How much clinical and demographic metadata was included differed by source and by participant, and the metadata was provided uncurated.

As to this clone: The target of this receptor is not known. Base qualities are not provided; no much larger clone lies one nucleotide away.

TCRbeta CDR3 regions were amplified from genomic DNA using the immunoSEQ Assay, a bias-controlled multiplex PCR. The study's own analysis went as follows. Within the assay, amplification of reference gene primers was used to estimate how many nucleated cells each sample contained. To quantify the absolute abundance of each unique TCRbeta CDR3 rearrangement, sequence reads were collapsed and filtered. Productive Simpson clonality was computed per sample as the square root of Simpson's diversity index over productive rearrangements. TCRdb retrieved this table from immuneACCESS and kept in-frame rearrangements only. Not all clones are present; in checked studies, unresolved V genes account for under half, and no reason is known for the remainder. The V and J calls and clone size are taken from that table; D and trimming were inferred from the DNA. The sample records 300,000 to 450,000 clones, approximately 90% of which are singletons. The ten biggest clones cover 1.2% of the sample.

The germline V gene supplies CDR1 MGHRA and CDR2 YSYEKL. Including the terminal cysteine and phenylalanine, the CDR3 comprises 15 residues. The sequence is cut down to CDR3 DNA, 45 bases in frame from base 1. Germline trimming amounts to 3 bases on V and 8 bases on J, with 8 as the count of junction bases outside the gene matches. Participants in the prospective study were enrolled through a virtual design, were aged roughly 18 to 100 years, and lived in roughly 26 United States geographic areas. Cohort assignment in the prospective study relied on participant-reported clinical history from a screening survey and a study questionnaire. ImmuneRACE Cohort 3 recovered participants were defined by two consecutive negative NP/OP PCR tests, healthcare professional clearance, or symptom resolution. Each participant in the prospective study had whole blood, serum and a nasopharyngeal or oropharyngeal swab collected by mobile phlebotomists. Over an approximately 2-month period, participants in the prospective study had the option of providing additional blood draws and questionnaires. Blood samples from the prospective study were shipped frozen or at room temperature prior to DNA extraction.

The rearrangement joined TRBV4-1 to TRBJ1-1; 11 central bases correspond to TRBD1. The clonotype was recovered from a woman between 18 and 29 years old who had recovered from COVID-19. Sequenced material: PBMCs or T cells enriched from blood (not recorded which). The sequence in DNA is TGCGCCAGCAGCCACTCGGACAGGGGGCAGGAGGAAGCTTTCTTT. It is translated as CASSHSDRGQEEAFF.